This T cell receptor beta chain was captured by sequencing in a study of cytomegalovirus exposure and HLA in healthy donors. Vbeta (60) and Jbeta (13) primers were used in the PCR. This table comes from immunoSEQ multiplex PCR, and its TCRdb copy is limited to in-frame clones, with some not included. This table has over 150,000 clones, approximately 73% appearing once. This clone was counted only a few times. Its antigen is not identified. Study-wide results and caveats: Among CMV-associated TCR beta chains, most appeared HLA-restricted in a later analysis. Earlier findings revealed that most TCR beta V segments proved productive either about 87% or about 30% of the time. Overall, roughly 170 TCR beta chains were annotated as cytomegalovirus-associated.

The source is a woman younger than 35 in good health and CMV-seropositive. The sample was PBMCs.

The CDR3 here is CASSLRGTENTEAFF. CDR3 DNA sequence: TGTGCCAGCAGCTTAAGAGGGACAGAGAACACTGAAGCTTTCTTT. The chain recombines TRBV11-2 with TRBJ1-1; TRBD1 matches at 7 bases. In germline, CDR1 is SGHAT, CDR2 FQNNGV. V lost 2 bases to trimming and J lost 1 base; unmatched junction nucleotides: 4. There are 15 residues in the CDR3.